One T cell receptor (beta chain) is described in this entry. What it binds is not known. Produced via immunoSEQ multiplex PCR; TCRdb's table is partial and in-frame only. In the table there are under 6,000 clones, approximately 91% of which are singletons. The data originate from a study of immune cell composition in non-small cell lung cancer. Study-level information: Most cases were lung adenocarcinoma or squamous cell carcinoma. Points from the study as a whole: Clones >0.5% enriched in tumour were rarer in adenocarcinoma (around 35%) than squamous (about 80%). Dominant in vivo tumour-associated clones were not shown to share tumour-reactive sequences.

The CDR3 runs 15 residues. V was shortened by 6 bases and J by 4 bases, with 16 bases between the two germline ends. Looked up from germline, CDR1 is LNHDA and CDR2 is SQIVND (reference sequence). The normal lung sample lay at least 3 cm, and maximally far, from the tumour. Sequencing was performed on non-adjacent lung tissue. The gene calls are TRBV19 and TRBJ2-1, with D perhaps matching TRBD2 (5 bases). The source of this sequence is a human donor with non-small cell lung cancer. Some clones in this sample may be carry-over from other donors' samples. This CDR3 reads CASSPNLRGYNEQFF. The CDR3 coding sequence is TGTGCCAGTAGCCCCAATTTACGCGGGTACAATGAGCAGTTCTTC.